Each of the 3 T cell receptor beta chains below was sequenced from the same sample in a study of cytomegalovirus exposure and HLA in healthy donors. Researchers ran the PCR with 60 Vbeta and 13 Jbeta primers. Some clones are missing from TCRdb's copy, which holds only in-frame ones; the method was immunoSEQ multiplex PCR. The sample consists of about 150,000 clones, 75% of them appearing once. Sequenced: PBMCs. The receptors stem from a man aged 25-40 years in good health and CMV-seronegative.

The V gene is TRBV5-5, the J gene TRBJ2-2; D may be TRBD2 (6 bases). Per germline, CDR1 SGHKS and CDR2 YYEKEE (reference sequence). This CDR3 contains 11 residues. Trimming left V 7 bases short and J 15 bases short, with 16 bases between. CDR3 DNA: TGTGCCAGCTTTACTTCAGGGAGGATGTTTTTT. Its protein is CASFTSGRMFF.

The genes are TRBV5-1 and TRBJ2-5; D gene unclear. V shed 4 bases and J shed 5 bases, with 12 bases lying between them. The V gene's germline CDR1 is SGHRS and CDR2 YFSETQ. The CDR3 covers 13 residues. The CDR3 loop reads CASSDRTGETQYF. CDR3 sequence (DNA): TGCGCCAGCAGCGATCGAACCGGGGAGACCCAGTACTTC.

The genes are TRBV4-1 and TRBJ1-4; D is uncertain. The CDR3 totals 16 residues. With 2 bases removed from V and 0 bases from J, the gap between germline ends came to 10 bases. From germline, CDR1 is MGHRA and CDR2 YSYEKL. The CDR3 nucleotides are TGCGCCAGCAGCCAACCGAGGAAAACAACTAATGAAAAACTGTTTTTT. Amino acids: CASSQPRKTTNEKLFF.